Listed here is a single T cell receptor (beta chain). This clonotype was seen ten or more times. Its antigen is still unknown. Base qualities were left out, and no much larger clone turns up one base away. For a library built for alpha chains, this beta chain is a stray read; little rests on its size. The junction shows trimming of 4 bases on V and 7 bases on J, plus 10 bases between the germline ends. The germline V gene encodes CDR1 SGHTA and CDR2 FQGNSA. Including the terminal cysteine and phenylalanine, the CDR3 comprises 12 residues. Only the CDR3 region is kept as DNA, spanning 36 bases read in frame from base 1. The sample's time point, from its label and the paper: sample taken at primary tumor resection. For TCR sequencing, whole RNA was extracted from tumor and nontumor lung tissue, or from cryopreserved PBMC samples, and no cell sorting was done. Samples were obtained from 72 patients with early-stage, untreated non-small cell lung cancer from the lung TRACERx cohort. Only patients with enough RNA available from two or more tumor regions were chosen for TCR sequencing.

This entry belongs to a study of spatial heterogeneity in lung cancer (dated by TCRdb to about 2019). About the study as a whole: More beta-chain than alpha-chain transcripts were consistently detected, likely reflecting higher beta-chain transcript abundance. In the raw uncorrected reads, each unique combination of TCR and UMI appeared on average more than ten times. The study quantitatively compared TCR alpha and beta repertoires across multiple tumor regions, matched nontumor lung and blood in non-small cell lung cancer. Nonsynonymous mutation counts, determined by whole-exome sequencing of tumor tissue, were related to features of the TCR repertoire. Both alpha and beta chains were TCR-sequenced in around 220 tumor regions, about 69 matched nontumor lung samples and around 50 PBMC samples obtained at surgery. What the research found in general, with its limitations: Ubiquitous expanded tumor TCRs were found in blood more often at tumor resection than at routine follow-up. Additional single-cell paired TCR alpha and beta sequencing was considered necessary to confirm, at a functional level, the hypothesis that regional TCRs recognize regional mutations.

Library generation was performed with 5' RACE. Instrument on record: NextSeq 500. To allow correction of PCR and sequencing errors, the TCR library protocol tagged every TCR cDNA molecule with a unique molecular identifier. The source study handled its data this way. TCR identification, UMI-based error correction and CDR3 extraction were all carried out with Decombinator tools. TCRs above a frequency of 2 per 1,000, corresponding to the top 1% of the tumor frequency distribution, were defined as expanded. Renyi diversity was computed with the R vegan package after each repertoire had been subsampled 100 times to 5,000 TCRs. To build CDR3 similarity networks, amino acid triplet string-kernel similarity was used, and CDR3s were connected when their pairwise similarity was above 0.82. The public reads were reprocessed in TCRdb via fastp at Q25 and MiXCR, keeping in-frame beta chains. Under each unique CDR3 protein, matching rows form one entry showing the most common genes and DNA. It is TCRdb's table, rather than the study itself, that gives the V and J calls and clone size. This sample comprises about 12,000 distinct CDR3 sequences, under 4% of them detected only once. The leading ten clones occupy 40% to 55% of the sample.

Recombination joined TRBV7-2 with TRBJ2-5; TRBD2 is possibly the D segment (6 matching bases). The source of this sequence is a male donor with early-stage non-small cell lung cancer. Sequencing was performed on PBMCs, taken at surgery. CDR3 loop: CASSSNGGTQYF. The nucleotide sequence is TGTGCCAGCAGCTCCAACGGGGGGACCCAGTACTTC.